A single sample gave rise to the 25 T cell receptor beta chains below, sequenced in a study of blood T cell repertoires in COVID-19. Here immunoSEQ multiplex PCR was the method, and the copy in TCRdb shows in-frame clones only, minus some. This repertoire shows about 50,000 clones, 85% to 95% found once; its top ten account for about 3.1%. Sequenced material: peripheral blood. These TCRs come from a human donor in a cohort sampled during active COVID-19.

The V gene is TRBV10-3, the J gene TRBJ2-2; maybe TRBD2 (7 bases). This CDR3 is 15 amino acids long. Germline lookup yields CDR1 ENHRY and CDR2 SYGVKD. Trimming pared 5 bases from V and 8 bases from J, leaving 18 bases between. The CDR3 DNA reads TGTGCCATCAGTAGCGGCGGGGGCAACCCAGGGGAGCTGTTTTTT. Residues: CAISSGGGNPGELFF.

The CDR3 region is CASSFSLPNEKLFF. The CDR3 bases are TGTGCCAGCAGTTTCTCACTCCCCAATGAAAAACTGTTTTTT. The chain recombines TRBV6-6 with TRBJ1-4; D is undetermined. Germline values: CDR1 MNHNY, CDR2 SVGAGI (reference sequence). Trimming removed 4 bases from V and 5 bases from J, with 11 bases in between. The CDR3 is made up of 14 amino acids.

The chain has TRBV19 and TRBJ1-5; 10 bases are a match to TRBD1. The V gene end was trimmed by 6 bases and the J gene end by 0 bases; junction bases not matched to a gene: 5. Germline V gene sequence: CDR1 LNHDA, CDR2 SQIVND (reference sequence). The CDR3 sequence is 16 residues long. The CDR3 DNA is TGTGCCAGTAGGACAGGGGGCGCAGGTAGCAATCAGCCCCAGCATTTT. The encoded protein is CASRTGGAGSNQPQHF.

This clone was seen more than once but under ten times. The CDR3 nucleotides read TGTGCCAGCAGAAGGGGGACGCAGCCCCAGCATTTT. It specifies CASRRGTQPQHF. The chain uses TRBV12-3 or TRBV12-4 and TRBJ1-5, with a possible D match to TRBD1 (6 bases). V was cut by 6 bases and J by 7 bases, with 10 bases left in between. This CDR3 has 12 residues.

The V gene is TRBV7-2, the J gene TRBJ1-2, with unresolved D. CDR1 is SGHTA, CDR2 FQGNSA, per germline. The CDR3 spans 14 residues. Trimming removed 2 bases at V and 2 bases at J, with 9 bases between. CDR3 region: CASSLRQVNYGYTF. CDR3 DNA: TGTGCCAGCAGCTTACGCCAGGTGAACTATGGCTACACCTTC.

The rearrangement links TRBV9 to TRBJ2-2; D perhaps matches TRBD2 (6 bases). V dropped 0 bases and J dropped 5 bases, with 8 bases sitting between them. Germline lookup yields CDR1 SGDLS and CDR2 YYNGEE. There are 14 residues in the CDR3. The CDR3 sequence: CASSVAGLTGELFF. The CDR3 DNA follows: TGTGCCAGCAGCGTAGCAGGACTAACCGGGGAGCTGTTTTTT.

This clone was counted once. The chain links TRBV7-9 to TRBJ2-7; no clear D gene. Trimming stripped 6 bases from V and 5 bases from J, with 17 bases between. Germline lookup yields CDR1 SEHNR and CDR2 FQNEAQ (reference sequence). The CDR3 totals 14 residues. CDR3 DNA sequence: TGTGCCAGCAGTGCGAGAGCAGAGGTCAACGAGCAGTACTTC. It codes for CASSARAEVNEQYF.

The V and J genes are TRBV9 and TRBJ1-2; 7 nucleotides line up with TRBD1. The V and J ends lost 4 bases and 3 bases, in that order; junction bases with no gene match: 12. Per the germline V gene, CDR1 is SGDLS and CDR2 is YYNGEE. CDR3 size: 16 residues. For the CDR3, the DNA is TGTGCCAGCAGCCGACTTGAGGGGGCTTTTCACTATGGCTACACCTTC. Translation gives CASSRLEGAFHYGYTF.

The chain joins TRBV27 to TRBJ1-1, with 10 bases aligning to TRBD1. The V segment lost 7 bases and the J segment 7 bases; nucleotides outside the gene matches: 6. The CDR3 extends over 13 amino acids. The germline gives CDR1 MNHEY, CDR2 SMNVEV (reference sequence). The CDR3 loop is CASTTGTGDEAFF. The CDR3 DNA follows: TGTGCCAGCACTACCGGGACAGGGGATGAAGCTTTCTTT.

The chain links TRBV2 to TRBJ2-3, with D perhaps TRBD2 (5 bases). Germline-derived CDR1 and CDR2 are SNHLY and FYNNEI. This CDR3 spans 15 amino acids. Trimming took 5 bases from V and 0 from J, leaving 12 bases between them. The CDR3 bases are TGTGCCAGCAGTTTGTTGCGGGCTAGCACAGATACGCAGTATTTT. Encoded protein: CASSLLRASTDTQYF.

This CDR3 reads CASGLEGGFGTGELFF. As DNA, the CDR3 is TGTGCTAGTGGTTTGGAAGGAGGGTTTGGCACCGGGGAGCTGTTTTTT. The chain carries TRBV12-5 and TRBJ2-2; D perhaps matches TRBD2 (6 bases). V was shortened by 1 base and J by 4 bases, with 13 bases between the two germline ends. Germline values: CDR1 LGHNT, CDR2 FRNRAP. The CDR3 sequence is 16 residues long.

V is TRBV27 and J is TRBJ2-7; 7 bases fit TRBD2. Germline V CDR1 and CDR2: MNHEY, SMNVEV (reference sequence). This CDR3 region has 18 residues. V shed 6 bases, J shed 2 bases, and the junction held 19 bases outside the gene matches. The CDR3 loop is CASRRTAGTGTITYEQYF. The CDR3 DNA is TGTGCCAGCAGGCGAACCGCCGGGACTGGGACTATAACCTACGAGCAGTACTTC.

The chain recombines TRBV4-3 with TRBJ2-2; weak D call: TRBD1 (6 bases). The CDR3 is 16 amino acids. V dropped 2 bases and J dropped 3 bases, with 13 bases sitting between them. CDR1 and CDR2 (germline): LGHNA, YSLEER. The CDR3 DNA sequence: TGCGCCAGCAGCCAACCCACAGGGCTCGACACCGGGGAGCTGTTTTTT. It translates to CASSQPTGLDTGELFF.

The gene calls are TRBV13 and TRBJ2-5, with a possible D match to TRBD2 (6 bases). Between the trimmed V and J ends, which lost 2 bases and 2 bases, there was a span of 18 bases. CDR3 length equals 17 residues. Germline CDR1 PRHDT, CDR2 FYEKMQ (reference sequence). In DNA form, the CDR3 reads TGTGCCAGCAGCTTAAGGTGGCGGGGCCGTCTACAAGAGACCCAGTACTTC. Amino acid sequence: CASSLRWRGRLQETQYF.

The rearrangement uses TRBV11-2 and TRBJ2-1; no firm D call. The CDR3 has 13 residues. The ends were cut back, 6 bases at V and 5 bases at J, with 11 bases in the middle. Germline CDR1 is SGHAT and CDR2 is FQNNGV. CDR3 residues: CASRPGLNNEQFF. The CDR3 coding sequence is TGTGCCAGCAGGCCGGGTCTTAACAATGAGCAGTTCTTC.

The chain employs TRBV5-4 and TRBJ2-5; D perhaps matches TRBD2 (5 bases). The V gene lost 3 bases and the J gene lost 4 bases, with 16 bases spanning the gap. CDR3 length equals 15 residues. Looked up from germline, CDR1 is SGHNT and CDR2 is YYREEE (reference sequence). The CDR3 bases are TGTGCCAGCAGCTCAGGCCGGGGATTTGGAGAGACCCAGTACTTC. Translation gives CASSSGRGFGETQYF.

This chain links TRBV21-1 with TRBJ1-6; the table calls TRBD1, which could not be checked here. TRBV21-1 corresponds to a pseudogene. CDR3 length: 15 residues. For the CDR3, the DNA is TGTGCCCCCAAATTAAGCGGAGACAGGGGATCACCCCTCCACTTT. It codes for CAPKLSGDRGSPLHF.

This rearrangement joins TRBV5-1 to TRBJ1-1; maybe TRBD1 (5 bases). Germline CDR1 is SGHRS and CDR2 is YFSETQ. V was clipped by 0 bases and J by 4 bases, with 13 bases between them. This CDR3 is built from 15 residues. The CDR3 DNA reads TGCGCCAGCAGCTTGGCCGGGGGGTTCGGCACTGAAGCTTTCTTT. It specifies CASSLAGGFGTEAFF.

The CDR3 protein is CASSPGGYPYEQYF. The CDR3 DNA is TGCGCCAGCAGCCCGGGGGGGTACCCCTACGAGCAGTACTTC. J is TRBJ2-7 and V is TRBV5-1; 8 bases fit TRBD2. This CDR3 has 14 amino acids. CDR1 is SGHRS, CDR2 YFSETQ, per germline. Trimming cost V 4 bases and J 2 bases; bases outside gene matches: 5.

The CDR3 sequence: CASGDRDREKYF. The CDR3 DNA reads as TGTGCCAGCGGCGACCGGGACAGAGAGAAGTATTTT. The chain joins TRBV5-4 to TRBJ2-3; 7 bases map to TRBD1. Per the germline V gene, CDR1 is SGHNT and CDR2 is YYREEE (reference sequence). V dropped 7 bases and J dropped 13; count of bases not matched to a gene: 12. The CDR3 extends over 12 amino acids.

The genes are TRBV6-2 or TRBV6-3 and TRBJ1-2; D gene unclear. Trimming cost V 4 bases and J 2 bases, with 8 bases left between them. There are 13 residues in the CDR3. CDR1 is MNHEY, CDR2 SVGEGT, per germline. For the CDR3, the DNA is TGTGCCAGCAGTTTCCGGGAAAACTATGGCTACACCTTC. This codes for CASSFRENYGYTF.

The chain is built from TRBV6-5 and TRBJ2-3, with TRBD1 as a possible D gene (6 bases). Germline V gene sequence: CDR1 MNHEY, CDR2 SVGAGI. The V end lost 2 bases, the J end lost 4 bases, and 10 bases lay between the germline ends. The CDR3 covers 14 residues. CDR3 sequence: CASSYDAGADTQYF. The DNA of the CDR3 is TGTGCCAGCAGTTACGACGCAGGGGCAGATACGCAGTATTTT.

The chain employs TRBV21-1 and TRBJ1-1; the DNA was not used to check the table's D call, TRBD1. TRBV21-1 is a pseudogene. The CDR3 runs to 14 residues. As DNA, the CDR3 is TGTGCCAGCAGCAGGGACAGGGCGAACACTGAAGCTTTCTTT. Translation: CASSRDRANTEAFF.

The gene calls are TRBV30 and TRBJ2-3, with D perhaps matching TRBD1 (7 bases). The V end was cut by 3 bases, the J end by 6 bases, with 16 bases between. CDR1 and CDR2 from the germline V gene are GTSNPN and SVGIG (reference sequence). The CDR3 is made up of 14 amino acids. As DNA, the CDR3 is TGTGCCTGGAGAGGTACAGGGGAGGTGGATACGCAGTATTTT. Encoded protein: CAWRGTGEVDTQYF.

The chain recombines TRBV5-1 with TRBJ2-1; D gene uncertain. Germline CDR1 and CDR2: SGHRS and YFSETQ. Trimming shortened V by 1 base and J by 5 bases, and 7 bases separated the two germline ends. The CDR3 length is 13 residues. CDR3 residues: CASSLSLNNEQFF. CDR3 DNA sequence: TGCGCCAGCAGCTTGTCCCTTAACAATGAGCAGTTCTTC.